The text below deals with one T cell receptor beta chain. Its specific antigen is unknown. Per-base qualities were not stored, and no clone one base away is much larger. Libraries were prepared through the immunoSEQ multiplex PCR assay. Sourced from immuneACCESS, this table was stored by TCRdb with only in-frame sequences that have V and J called. A share of the clones is absent; for the studies checked, an unresolved V gene accounts for under half, and the remainder has no known explanation. For this sample there are 120,000 or so clones; around 87% appear just once. The biggest ten clones account for about 8.7% of the sample. The sample is drawn from a study of control samples from healthy donors and cancer patients (dated by TCRdb to 2020 to 2022). The CDR3 covers 12 residues, taking in both the cysteine and the phenylalanine. Kept here is only the CDR3 DNA, which spans 36 bases and is read in frame from base 1. CDR1 is given as LGHNT and CDR2 as FRNRAP, both from the germline V gene. The junction shows trimming of 2 bases on V and 6 bases on J, plus 8 bases between the germline ends.

The sequenced sample was blood. The sequence was obtained from a man in his forties or fifties in good health. The receptor chain draws on TRBV12-5 and TRBJ2-7; the D gene assignment is ambiguous. The nucleotides are TGTGCTAGTGGTTTGCAACACCTCGAGCAGTACTTC. Translated, this is CASGLQHLEQYF.